The present T cell receptor (beta chain) was sequenced within a study of beta chain features in type 1 diabetes (dated by TCRdb to between 2018 and 2020). Notes on the research overall: Mean age, gender distribution, total cell number and subset yield did not differ between patients and healthy donors. Across all samples, fewer than 110,000,000 sorted cells were examined, and cell number per subset correlated strongly with RNA yield. In the study, recently diagnosed type 1 diabetes patients and matched healthy donors were compared on the TCRB repertoires of their sorted circulating CD4+ T cell subsets. Whereas all 30 or so donors provided naive and central memory subsets, regulatory and stem cell-like memory subsets were isolated from just 8 patients and roughly 8 healthy donors. What the authors observed across the whole study: Sequencing cDNA rather than genomic DNA could over-represent highly expressing activated cells, although activation and CD3 levels did not differ between groups. PCR might favor shorter templates, but patient and control samples were amplified and corrected together, so any skew would affect both groups equally. Patients with type 1 diabetes made fewer insertions and deleted more nucleotides at VDJ recombination sites, implying thymic rearrangement abnormalities. Naive, central memory and regulatory TCRB repertoires appeared to be more similar among patients than among healthy donors. HLA sub-analyses involved small numbers of individuals, so any influence of HLA type on TCRB rearrangement remained unresolved. In all four CD4+ subsets, TCRB CDR3 length was moderately but significantly shorter in type 1 diabetes patients.

The entire isolated RNA was reverse transcribed using the High Capacity cDNA Reverse Transcription Kit, and thus expressed TCRB transcripts were sequenced. Deep immunoSEQ sequencing was applied to naive, central memory and regulatory T cell samples, giving an average of roughly 3.5 million total reads per sample. Sorted cells were lysed in RLT buffer, and RNA was extracted using DNase-treated RNeasy Micro or Mini kits according to cell number. To prevent cross-contamination, each cell subset was processed individually, whereas patient and healthy donor samples were processed jointly. The immunoSEQ multiplex PCR was used to amplify TCRB sequences from cDNA, generating 87-bp fragments that spanned the CDR3 region. Sequencing of the amplicons was performed on the Illumina HiSeq platform. For the original study's pipeline: PCR bias was computationally corrected using synthetic template baselines, reads within Hamming distance 2 were collapsed, and singletons that could not be merged were discarded. Reads were aligned to IMGT to assign V, D and J genes, CDR3 length, and insertions or deletions at six rearrangement sites. Clonotype counts were normalized to sorted cell number within each subset before computing true diversity and Gini coefficients with the tcR R package. The overlap coefficient, calculated on TCRB nucleotide sequences, was used to measure repertoire sharing. TCRdb re-hosts the immuneACCESS table, in-frame sequences only. Its copies lack some clones; in the studies checked, an unresolved V gene accounts for under half of them, and the cause for the rest is not known. The V and J calls and the clone size are those of that table, but D and trimming were determined from the DNA. Recorded for this sample are around 180,000 clones; over 6% of them occurred a single time. The ten top clones hold approximately 0.54% of the sample.

A single peripheral blood draw of around 100 mL on average was collected from each donor into heparinised tubes. A BD FACSAria II and a panel including CD45RO, CCR7, CD25, CD127, CD95 and CD27 were used to sort naive, central memory, regulatory and stem cell-like memory CD4+ T cells. All sorted populations exceeded 95% purity. PBMCs were isolated immediately by Lymphoprep density gradient centrifugation and stained directly without culture. To minimize batch effects, samples were stained and sorted in pairs, one healthy donor with one patient per experiment. The CDR3 starts with the cysteine, ends with the phenylalanine, and has 13 residues. The CDR3 DNA has 39 bases and is translated from base 1. Reading the germline V gene (reference sequence) gives CDR1 GTSNPN and CDR2 SVGIG. Trimming takes 3 bases off V and 10 bases off J; junction bases not matched to a gene: 5. There are a few counts of this clone. It lacks a known antigen. Per-nucleotide qualities are absent, and no much larger clonotype sits a single base away.

This TCR came from a man aged 18-30 years with type 1 diabetes. This receptor chain uses TRBV30 and TRBJ2-1; a stretch of 11 junction bases matches TRBD1. Material: central memory CD4+ T cells from blood. The CDR3 here reads CAWRLGTGGEQFF. The DNA sequence is given as TGTGCCTGGAGGCTCGGGACAGGGGGAGAGCAGTTCTTC.